The 18 T cell receptor beta chains below come from one sample, sequenced in a study of blood T cell repertoires in COVID-19. The protocol was immunoSEQ multiplex PCR, while the TCRdb copy is restricted to in-frame clones and leaves out a portion. The sample shows 8,500 to 13,000 clones, around four fifths of them seen only once. Sequencing was performed on peripheral blood. The receptor source for this set is a human donor in a cohort sampled during active COVID-19.

This clone is a singleton in its sample. The chain combines TRBV3-1 (or the pseudogene TRBV3-2) with TRBJ2-3, with 9 positions matching TRBD2. The CDR3 is 15 residues long. Germline trimming cut 1 base from V and 4 bases from J; bases unmatched to any gene: 3. Germline values: CDR1 LGHDT, CDR2 YNNKEL (reference sequence). DNA for the CDR3: TGTGCCAGCAGCCAAGGGGGCGGGAGGGCAGATACGCAGTATTTT. It specifies CASSQGGGRADTQYF.

The chain carries TRBV7-9 and TRBJ2-7, with D perhaps matching TRBD2 (5 bases). Deletions cut 2 bases from V and 0 bases from J, with 11 bases between. Per the germline V gene, CDR1 is SEHNR and CDR2 is FQNEAQ (reference sequence). The length of the CDR3 is 15 residues. CDR3 bases: TGTGCCAGCAGCTTACCTAGCCGGAGCTCCTACGAGCAGTACTTC. Protein product: CASSLPSRSSYEQYF. The whole variable domain, filled in from reference TRBV7-9 and TRBJ2-7, reads DTGVSQNPRHKITKRGQNVTFRCDPISEHNRLYWYRQTLGQGPEFLTYFQNEAQLEKSRLLSDRFSAERPKGSFSTLEIQRTEQGDSAMYLCASSLPSRSSYEQYFGPGTRLTVT.

The chain couples TRBV7-2 to TRBJ2-3; D possibly corresponds to TRBD2 (5 bases). Germline values: CDR1 SGHTA, CDR2 FQGNSA. The length of the CDR3 is 14 residues. V gave up 3 bases and J gave up 1 base, with 8 bases separating them. The CDR3 region is CASSFEGRTDTQYF. The CDR3 coding sequence is TGTGCCAGCAGCTTCGAGGGCCGCACAGATACGCAGTATTTT.

The chain recombines TRBV3-1 (or the pseudogene TRBV3-2) with TRBJ2-7, with a possible D match to TRBD2 (6 bases). Germline V gene lookup returns CDR1 LGHDT and CDR2 YNNKEL (reference sequence). V lost 3 bases and J lost 7, with 25 bases in between. The CDR3 sequence is 17 residues long. The CDR3 DNA follows: TGTGCCAGCAGCCATTACCCGGGACCGGGAGTCCCCGCGGAGCAGTACTTC. Protein product: CASSHYPGPGVPAEQYF.

Within the sample, this clone is medium-sized. Its ends do not fully match the called genes, so a read error is possible. The chain recombines TRBV13 with TRBJ2-7, with 10 nucleotides matching TRBD2. CDR3 length: 17 residues. Germline V gives CDR1 PRHDT, CDR2 FYEKMQ (reference sequence). The CDR3 is CASSLGKRTSGTYEQYF. CDR3 DNA: TGTGCCAGCAGCCTAGGTAAGAGGACTAGCGGAACCTACGAGCAGTACTTC.

The chain joins TRBV6-2 or TRBV6-3 to TRBJ1-2; TRBD1 matches at 11 bases. The CDR3 spans 15 residues. Germline assignment: CDR1 MNHEY and CDR2 SVGEGT. The V and J ends lost 4 bases and 5 bases, in that order; junction bases with no gene match: 6. CDR3 amino acids: CASSSRTGGFYGYTF. DNA for the CDR3: TGTGCCAGCAGTTCCCGGACAGGGGGCTTTTATGGCTACACCTTC.

This sequence joins TRBV6-4 and TRBJ2-5; TRBD1 aligns across 7 bases. The CDR3 runs 17 residues. The V gene end was trimmed by 6 bases and the J gene end by 7 bases; junction bases not matched to a gene: 20. Per the germline V gene, CDR1 is MRHNA and CDR2 is SNTAGT. The CDR3 is CASSRSGTDSPAWTQYF. The CDR3 coding sequence is TGTGCCAGCAGCCGGTCAGGGACAGATAGTCCCGCGTGGACCCAGTACTTC.

The chain carries TRBV27 and TRBJ2-3; TRBD2 is a possible D gene (5 bases). Deletions cut 6 bases from V and 5 bases from J, with 21 bases between. The CDR3 is 16 amino acids. The germline V gene has CDR1 MNHEY and CDR2 SMNVEV (reference sequence). The CDR3 sequence is CASSPVPGKLGDTQYF. The CDR3 coding sequence is TGTGCCAGCAGCCCCGTCCCGGGGAAACTAGGAGATACGCAGTATTTT.

This clone is medium-sized by share. CDR3 in amino acids: CASSIMAGYTF. The CDR3 coding sequence is TGTGCCAGTAGTATAATGGCAGGCTACACCTTC. The chain employs TRBV19 and TRBJ1-2; D is unresolved. CDR1 is LNHDA, CDR2 SQIVND, per germline (reference sequence). This CDR3 region has 11 residues. Deletions cut 2 bases from V and 8 bases from J, with 6 bases between. The full variable domain, rest sourced from reference TRBV19 and TRBJ1-2, is DGGITQSPKYLFRKEGQNVTLSCEQNLNHDAMYWYRQDPGQGLRLIYYSQIVNDFQKGDIAEGYSVSREKKESFPLTVTSAQKNPTAFYLCASSIMAGYTFGSGTRLTVV.

This chain links TRBV7-8 with TRBJ2-1; 7 bases are a match to TRBD1. V lost 0 bases to trimming and J lost 4 bases; unmatched junction nucleotides: 3. Germline CDR1 reads SGHVS; CDR2 reads FQNEAQ. CDR3 size: 15 residues. The CDR3 loop is CASSLAQGSYNEQFF. Written as DNA, the CDR3 is TGTGCCAGCAGCTTAGCACAGGGGTCATACAATGAGCAGTTCTTC.

The CDR3 coding sequence is TGTGCCAGCAGCTCCTCGCGGACTAGCGGCCACAATGAGCAGTTCTTC. This sequence encodes CASSSSRTSGHNEQFF. This chain connects TRBV13 to TRBJ2-1; 10 bases match TRBD2. Trimming removed 4 bases from V and 5 bases from J; junction bases left unmatched: 8. Germline CDR1 reads PRHDT; CDR2 reads FYEKMQ (reference sequence). The CDR3 is 16 residues long.

V is TRBV4-1 and J is TRBJ2-5; D perhaps matches TRBD1 (6 bases). The V gene lost 5 bases and the J gene lost 3 bases, with 10 bases spanning the gap. CDR1 and CDR2 from the germline V gene are MGHRA and YSYEKL. The CDR3 is made up of 13 amino acids. CDR3 nucleotides: TGCGCCAGCAGCGCACAGGGTAAAGAGACCCAGTACTTC. Its protein is CASSAQGKETQYF.

This clone was recorded once. The rearrangement uses TRBV4-2 and TRBJ2-1, with TRBD2 matching 14 bases. Germline loops: CDR1 LGHNA, CDR2 YNFKEQ. The CDR3 length is 17 residues. V lost 4 bases and J lost 2; bases outside the gene matches: 4. Here the CDR3 reads CASSRGLAGEAYNEQFF. In nucleotides, the CDR3 is TGTGCCAGCAGCCGGGGACTAGCGGGAGAAGCCTACAATGAGCAGTTCTTC.

In this sample, this clone turned up once. V gene TRBV6-5 combines with J gene TRBJ1-2, with a weak D call TRBD1 (5 bases). The CDR3 length is 12 residues. Per germline, CDR1 MNHEY and CDR2 SVGAGI. Trimming took off 6 bases at V and 5 bases at J, with 10 bases between the two ends. This CDR3 reads CASRADRYGYTF. CDR3 coding DNA: TGTGCCAGCAGGGCCGACAGATATGGCTACACCTTC.

The chain couples TRBV25-1 to TRBJ1-5; weak D call: TRBD1 (5 bases). Trimming left V 4 bases short and J 5 bases short, with 21 bases between. The CDR3 is 17 amino acids. Germline V lookup: CDR1 MGHDK, CDR2 SYGVNS. The DNA of the CDR3 is TGTGCCAGCAGTGCCTCAGACATGGGGGGGGTGGATCAGCCCCAGCATTTT. Its protein is CASSASDMGGVDQPQHF.

The genes are TRBV5-1 and TRBJ2-5; D perhaps matches TRBD2 (6 bases). The CDR3 totals 13 residues. CDR1 is SGHRS, CDR2 YFSETQ, per germline. Trimming stripped 0 bases from V and 4 bases from J, with 7 bases between. The CDR3 DNA reads TGCGCCAGCAGCTTGGGGGGAGGAGAGACCCAGTACTTC. Translated: CASSLGGGETQYF. The whole variable domain, remainder taken from reference TRBV5-1 and TRBJ2-5, is KAGVTQTPRYLIKTRGQQVTLSCSPISGHRSVSWYQQTPGQGLQFLFEYFSETQRNKGNFPGRFSGRQFSNSRSEMNVSTLELGDSALYLCASSLGGGETQYFGPGTRLLVL.

The chain uses TRBV27 and TRBJ2-7; TRBD1 matches at 7 bases. The germline gives CDR1 MNHEY, CDR2 SMNVEV (reference sequence). V lost 4 bases and J lost 1; bases outside the gene matches: 10. The CDR3 sequence is 16 residues long. CDR3 residues: CASSSRGRGFSYEQYF. The CDR3 DNA is TGTGCCAGCAGTTCCCGAGGCAGGGGGTTTTCCTACGAGCAGTACTTC.

The gene calls are TRBV2 and TRBJ2-7; 8 bases fit TRBD1. This CDR3 contains 14 residues. Germline CDR1 and CDR2: SNHLY and FYNNEI. V gave up 6 bases and J gave up 5 bases; unmatched junction bases: 9. CDR3 in amino acids: CASSGQGRANEQYF. The CDR3 DNA follows: TGTGCCAGCAGCGGACAGGGAAGAGCTAACGAGCAGTACTTC.